This entry lists 8 T cell receptor beta chains sequenced from one sample in a study of Tregs in tolerant kidney transplant recipients. The nonmyeloablative bone marrow transplants came from related graft donors, with transient mixed chimerism. TCRdb keeps only in-frame clones here, not all; method: immunoSEQ multiplex PCR. The table lists around 64,000 clones, approximately 89% of them singletons. Sample: CD4+ T cells from blood (PBMCs), taken 6 months after the transplant. These TCRs come from a human patient who received a combined kidney and bone marrow transplant. Part of the T cells may come from the graft donor.

This clone came up once. The V gene is TRBV7-2, the J gene TRBJ2-7, with D possibly matching TRBD1 (6 bases). Germline values: CDR1 SGHTA, CDR2 FQGNSA. CDR3 length: 15 amino acids. Trimming removed 2 bases from V and 0 bases from J, with 11 bases in between. The CDR3 nucleotides are TGTGCCAGCAGCTTAATCAGGGGTCTCTCCTACGAGCAGTACTTC. Translation: CASSLIRGLSYEQYF.

This clone has a single count. The chain employs TRBV7-7 and TRBJ2-3; D may be TRBD2 (6 bases). Trimming stripped 2 bases from V and 5 bases from J, with 14 bases between. Germline loops: CDR1 SSHAT, CDR2 FNYEAQ (reference sequence). CDR3 length: 15 residues. The CDR3 bases are TGTGCCAGCAGCTTAACCACGGGGGTAGGAGATACGCAGTATTTT. It codes for CASSLTTGVGDTQYF.

This clone was seen only once. The V call is TRBV28, the J call TRBJ2-3, with 11 bases that match TRBD2. The germline V gene encodes CDR1 MDHEN and CDR2 SYDVKM. This CDR3 contains 16 residues. After removal of 5 bases from V and 2 bases from J, the junction contained 6 bases not matched to a gene. CDR3 DNA: TGTGCCAGCAGTCCTGGGACTAGCGGATACACAGATACGCAGTATTTT. Amino acids: CASSPGTSGYTDTQYF.

The chain joins TRBV7-2 to TRBJ2-2, with 11 bases lining up with TRBD1. CDR1 SGHTA and CDR2 FQGNSA come from the germline V gene. V was pared by 3 bases and J by 6 bases, with 6 bases of the junction left unmatched. There are 16 residues in the CDR3. The DNA for the CDR3 is TGTGCCAGCAGCTTTGGGACAGGGGGTCGTGCCGGGGAGCTGTTTTTT. This gives the protein CASSFGTGGRAGELFF.

The chain carries TRBV5-1 and TRBJ2-6; TRBD1 matches at 8 bases. Germline assignment: CDR1 SGHRS and CDR2 YFSETQ. The J segment lost 1 base and the V segment lost 2 bases, leaving 8 bases of the junction unmatched. This CDR3 has 18 amino acids. The CDR3 bases are TGCGCCAGCAGCTTTCTGACAGGGGCTAGGTCTGGGGCCAACGTCCTGACTTTC. This gives the protein CASSFLTGARSGANVLTF.

V gene TRBV30 combines with J gene TRBJ2-6, with D uncertain. Germline-derived CDR1 and CDR2 are GTSNPN and SVGIG (reference sequence). V was shortened by 3 bases and J by 0 bases, with 12 bases between the two germline ends. The CDR3 sequence is 16 residues long. As DNA, the CDR3 is TGTGCCTGGAGCCCTGACTTGAACTCTGGGGCCAACGTCCTGACTTTC. This codes for CAWSPDLNSGANVLTF. Full variable domain (outside the CDR3, taken from reference TRBV30 and TRBJ2-6): SQTIHQWPATLVQPVGSPLSLECTVEGTSNPNLYWYRQAAGRGLQLLFYSVGIGQISSEVPQNLSASRPQDRQFILSSKKLLLSDSGFYLCAWSPDLNSGANVLTFGAGSRLTVL.

A remark on this clone: Compared with germline, one end of the junction differs, possibly owing to a read error. This CDR3 is also generated by other DNA sequences in the sample. The chain links TRBV7-6 to TRBJ1-6, with D possibly TRBD1 on 6 matching bases. Germline values: CDR1 SGHVS, CDR2 FNYEAQ. This CDR3 region has 14 residues. DNA of the CDR3: TGTGCCAGCAGCTTATGGGGACAAAATTCCCCCCTCCACTTT. Encoded protein: CASSLWGQNSPLHF.

The chain joins TRBV19 to TRBJ2-2, with D unclear. The germline V gene encodes CDR1 LNHDA and CDR2 SQIVND (reference sequence). Trimming stripped 3 bases from V and 0 bases from J, with 8 bases between. This CDR3 has 15 amino acids. CDR3 DNA sequence: TGTGCCAGTAGTATGGGCATATCGAACACCGGGGAGCTGTTTTTT. This encodes CASSMGISNTGELFF.